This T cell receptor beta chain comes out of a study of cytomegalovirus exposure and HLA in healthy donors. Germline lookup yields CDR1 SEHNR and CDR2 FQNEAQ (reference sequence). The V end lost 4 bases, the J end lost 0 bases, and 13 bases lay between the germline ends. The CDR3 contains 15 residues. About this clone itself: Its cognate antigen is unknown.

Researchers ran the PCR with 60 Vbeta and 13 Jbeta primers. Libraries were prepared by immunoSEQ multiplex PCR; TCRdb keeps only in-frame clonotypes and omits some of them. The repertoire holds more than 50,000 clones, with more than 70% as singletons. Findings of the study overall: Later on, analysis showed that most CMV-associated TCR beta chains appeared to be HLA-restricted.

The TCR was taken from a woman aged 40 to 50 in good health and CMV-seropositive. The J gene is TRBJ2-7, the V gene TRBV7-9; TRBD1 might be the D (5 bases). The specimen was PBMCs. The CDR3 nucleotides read TGTGCCAGCAGCTCCGACAGAGCGCGCTCCTACGAGCAGTACTTC. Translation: CASSSDRARSYEQYF.